This entry lists 31 T cell receptor beta chains sequenced from one sample in a study of technical replicates of blood from several donors. TCRdb's copy holds only in-frame clones and misses some; the assay was immunoSEQ multiplex PCR. The top ten clones hold around 0.16% of a sample with some 66,000 clones, nearly 98% of them seen once. Sequenced sample: T cells isolated from PBMCs. These receptors originate from a human donor in good health.

The gene calls are TRBV5-5 and TRBJ1-1; D is ambiguous. The CDR3 runs 13 residues. Germline V CDR1 and CDR2: SGHKS, YYEKEE (reference sequence). The V gene lost 0 bases and the J gene lost 1 base, with 4 bases spanning the gap. CDR3 residues: CASSLAGNTEAFF. As DNA, the CDR3 is TGTGCCAGCAGCTTGGCGGGGAACACTGAAGCTTTCTTT.

The V call is TRBV19, the J call TRBJ1-1, with 9 bases aligning to TRBD1. The length of the CDR3 is 17 residues. J was trimmed by 5 bases and V by 5 bases; bases with no gene match: 15. Germline CDR1 and CDR2: LNHDA and SQIVND (reference sequence). The CDR3 sequence: CASSGTGTGRGRTEAFF. CDR3 nucleotides: TGTGCCAGTAGTGGAACCGGGACAGGGAGAGGAAGGACTGAAGCTTTCTTT.

The chain recombines TRBV28 with TRBJ2-1; TRBD2 matches 7 bases. The CDR3 covers 17 residues. V dropped 2 bases and J dropped 6; count of bases not matched to a gene: 13. Germline V gene sequence: CDR1 MDHEN, CDR2 SYDVKM. The CDR3 loop reads CASSLRDYHQGPNEQFF. In nucleotides, the CDR3 is TGTGCCAGCAGTTTAAGGGACTACCACCAGGGACCCAATGAGCAGTTCTTC.

The J gene is TRBJ1-2, the V gene TRBV9, with D hard to call. Germline loops: CDR1 SGDLS, CDR2 YYNGEE. Trimming stripped 3 bases from V and 4 bases from J, with 7 bases between. This CDR3 comprises 12 residues. Here the CDR3 reads CASSAGFYGYTF. Written as DNA, the CDR3 is TGTGCCAGCAGCGCGGGGTTCTATGGCTACACCTTC. The full variable domain, its missing parts supplied by reference TRBV9 and TRBJ1-2, is DSGVTQTPKHLITATGQRVTLRCSPRSGDLSVYWYQQSLDQGLQFLIQYYNGEERAKGNILERFSAQQFPDLHSELNLSSLELGDSALYFCASSAGFYGYTFGSGTRLTVV.

The CDR3 loop is CASSFDYPSTDTQYF. The CDR3 DNA reads TGTGCCAGCAGCTTCGACTACCCTTCCACAGATACGCAGTATTTT. The J gene is TRBJ2-3, the V gene TRBV11-2, with D perhaps matching TRBD2 (5 bases). Per the germline V gene, CDR1 is SGHAT and CDR2 is FQNNGV. With 3 bases removed from V and 2 bases from J, the gap between germline ends came to 12 bases. The CDR3 length is 15 residues. Full variable domain (outside the CDR3, taken from reference TRBV11-2 and TRBJ2-3): EAGVAQSPRYKIIEKRQSVAFWCNPISGHATLYWYQQILGQGPKLLIQFQNNGVVDDSQLPKDRFSAERLKGVDSTLKIQPAKLEDSAVYLCASSFDYPSTDTQYFGPGTRLTVL.

The chain couples TRBV5-1 to TRBJ2-5; D remains unclear. CDR1 and CDR2 from the germline V gene are SGHRS and YFSETQ. Deletions cut 1 base from V and 3 bases from J, with 7 bases between. This CDR3 is 13 amino acids long. CDR3 DNA sequence: TGCGCCAGCAGCTTGCTCACTAAAGAGACCCAGTACTTC. Protein: CASSLLTKETQYF.

This chain connects TRBV6-1 to TRBJ1-1; weak D call: TRBD1 (6 bases). V lost 3 bases to trimming and J lost 4 bases, with 9 bases between them. Germline assignment: CDR1 MNHNS and CDR2 SASEGT. The CDR3 totals 13 residues. This CDR3 reads CASSDTGTTEAFF. The CDR3 DNA is TGTGCCAGCAGTGATACAGGGACCACTGAAGCTTTCTTT.

This chain's CDR3 is CASSDRGHRPYEQYF. The CDR3 coding sequence is TGTGCCAGCAGCGACAGGGGACACCGCCCCTACGAGCAGTACTTC. The chain links TRBV7-6 to TRBJ2-7; 8 bases are shared with TRBD1. Germline assignment: CDR1 SGHVS and CDR2 FNYEAQ. This CDR3 spans 15 amino acids. V dropped 5 bases and J dropped 2; count of bases not matched to a gene: 8.

The chain employs TRBV28 and TRBJ1-3; 7 bases agree with TRBD1. This CDR3 has 16 residues. Germline V gene lookup returns CDR1 MDHEN and CDR2 SYDVKM. The trim removed 1 base at V and 4 bases at J, leaving 7 bases unmatched. This CDR3 reads CASSLSFPGQGNTIYF. The CDR3, as DNA: TGTGCCAGCAGTTTATCCTTTCCGGGACAGGGAAACACCATATATTTT.

The J gene is TRBJ2-7, the V gene TRBV12-5; 9 bases map to TRBD2. Germline-derived CDR1 and CDR2 are LGHNT and FRNRAP. This CDR3 comprises 19 residues. J lost 1 base, V lost 2 bases, and 15 bases had no gene match. The CDR3 DNA reads TGTGCTAGTGGTTTGTCGGCGGGGGGGTTTTTGGGCCTTTCCTACGAGCAGTACTTC. It encodes CASGLSAGGFLGLSYEQYF.

The V gene is TRBV2, the J gene TRBJ1-5, with D hard to call. The V gene lost 7 bases and the J gene lost 0 bases, with 13 bases spanning the gap. Germline V gene sequence: CDR1 SNHLY, CDR2 FYNNEI. This CDR3 comprises 15 residues. CDR3 sequence: CASTEGGYSNQPQHF. Here the CDR3 DNA reads TGTGCCAGCACCGAGGGAGGGTATAGCAATCAGCCCCAGCATTTT.

The rearrangement joins TRBV4-1 to TRBJ2-7; D call uncertain. The CDR3 is 15 amino acids. The V gene's germline CDR1 is MGHRA and CDR2 YSYEKL. V gave up 0 bases and J gave up 3 bases, with 12 bases separating them. CDR3 nucleotide sequence: TGCGCCAGCAGCCAAGAACACAGTGGATACTACGAGCAGTACTTC. It encodes CASSQEHSGYYEQYF.

The rearrangement links TRBV19 to TRBJ2-3; possible D gene TRBD2, 5 bases. With 11 bases removed from V and 3 bases from J, the gap between germline ends came to 9 bases. The CDR3 consists of 11 residues. In germline, CDR1 is LNHDA, CDR2 SQIVND (reference sequence). In nucleotides, the CDR3 is TGTGCCTCCGGGGTTACAGATACGCAGTATTTT. Its protein product is CASGVTDTQYF.

Here the CDR3 DNA reads TGTGCCAGCAGCGGAACGTGGCGGGAGGGTCTCGAATACAATGAGCAGTTCTTC. Translation: CASSGTWREGLEYNEQFF. The gene calls are TRBV7-6 and TRBJ2-1; 9 bases agree with TRBD2. This CDR3 spans 18 amino acids. Trimming at V came to 5 bases and at J to 4 bases, leaving 15 bases not matched to a gene. Germline V CDR1 and CDR2: SGHVS, FNYEAQ.

This chain links TRBV7-2 with TRBJ2-3; TRBD2 matches at 9 bases. After removal of 1 base from V and 1 base from J, the junction contained 0 bases not matched to a gene. The CDR3 totals 15 residues. The germline V gene has CDR1 SGHTA and CDR2 FQGNSA. CDR3 amino acids: CASSLGLAGTDTQYF. The DNA of the CDR3 is TGTGCCAGCAGCTTAGGACTAGCGGGCACAGATACGCAGTATTTT.

The rearrangement uses TRBV7-9 and TRBJ1-1, with 7 nucleotides matching TRBD1. Germline CDR1 and CDR2: SEHNR and FQNEAQ (reference sequence). V gave up 4 bases and J gave up 8 bases; unmatched junction bases: 4. The CDR3 is made up of 12 amino acids. CDR3: CASSSPGGEAFF. CDR3 nucleotide sequence: TGTGCCAGCAGCTCCCCAGGGGGGGAAGCTTTCTTT.

This clone came up once. This chain joins TRBV25-1 and TRBJ1-1; TRBD1 matches at 7 bases. The CDR3 totals 18 residues. V lost 4 bases and J lost 0; bases outside the gene matches: 14. Germline CDR1 is MGHDK and CDR2 is SYGVNS. The CDR3 DNA follows: TGTGCCAGCAGTGCTAACAGGGGTTCCGATTTTATGAACACTGAAGCTTTCTTT. Protein product: CASSANRGSDFMNTEAFF.

The chain carries TRBV19 and TRBJ2-1, with TRBD2 matching over 16 bases. The CDR3 is 19 amino acids. V lost 5 bases and J lost 3; bases outside the gene matches: 10. CDR1 is LNHDA, CDR2 SQIVND, per germline (reference sequence). CDR3 region: CASSGGGTSGRGDYNEQFF. CDR3 nucleotide sequence: TGTGCCAGTAGTGGGGGAGGGACTAGCGGGAGGGGGGACTACAATGAGCAGTTCTTC. Complete variable domain (other parts from reference TRBV19 and TRBJ2-1): DGGITQSPKYLFRKEGQNVTLSCEQNLNHDAMYWYRQDPGQGLRLIYYSQIVNDFQKGDIAEGYSVSREKKESFPLTVTSAQKNPTAFYLCASSGGGTSGRGDYNEQFFGPGTRLTVL.

The chain employs TRBV28 and TRBJ2-7, with D perhaps TRBD1 (6 bases). The CDR3 has 14 amino acids. Trimming cost V 6 bases and J 0 bases, with 12 bases left between them. Per the germline V gene, CDR1 is MDHEN and CDR2 is SYDVKM. The CDR3 is CASSTRDNSYEQYF. CDR3 coding DNA: TGTGCCAGCAGCACTCGGGACAACTCCTACGAGCAGTACTTC.

This chain links TRBV9 with TRBJ2-2; TRBD2 matches 11 bases. The V gene end was trimmed by 0 bases and the J gene end by 3 bases; junction bases not matched to a gene: 7. The CDR3 length is 18 residues. Germline CDR1 is SGDLS and CDR2 is YYNGEE. The CDR3 is CASSVALAGVSDTGELFF. The DNA for the CDR3 is TGTGCCAGCAGCGTAGCACTAGCGGGAGTTTCGGACACCGGGGAGCTGTTTTTT. The full variable domain, rest sourced from reference TRBV9 and TRBJ2-2, is DSGVTQTPKHLITATGQRVTLRCSPRSGDLSVYWYQQSLDQGLQFLIQYYNGEERAKGNILERFSAQQFPDLHSELNLSSLELGDSALYFCASSVALAGVSDTGELFFGEGSRLTVL.

The V gene is TRBV11-2, the J gene TRBJ1-1, with TRBD1 matching 9 bases. V shed 8 bases, J shed 4 bases, and the junction held 5 bases outside the gene matches. This CDR3 is 13 amino acids long. The germline V gene encodes CDR1 SGHAT and CDR2 FQNNGV. The CDR3 nucleotides are TGTGCCAGCGCCGGGACAGGGACCACTGAAGCTTTCTTT. Translating gives CASAGTGTTEAFF.

This clone is a singleton in its sample. The chain recombines TRBV6-1 with TRBJ1-5, with D possibly TRBD1 on 5 matching bases. V was pared by 1 base and J by 11 bases, with 6 bases between. Germline V gene sequence: CDR1 MNHNS, CDR2 SASEGT. The CDR3 contains 11 residues. The chain's CDR3 is CASSEEGTQHF. Written as DNA, the CDR3 is TGTGCCAGCAGTGAAGAGGGGACCCAGCATTTT.

The rearrangement joins TRBV30 to TRBJ2-2, with 8 bases that match TRBD2. Trimming at V came to 0 bases and at J to 6 bases, leaving 3 bases not matched to a gene. The CDR3 contains 14 residues. Germline V lookup: CDR1 GTSNPN, CDR2 SVGIG (reference sequence). The CDR3: CAWSVSGSAGELFF. The CDR3 DNA reads TGTGCCTGGAGTGTAAGCGGGAGTGCCGGGGAGCTGTTTTTT.

This clone has only a few counts. The gene calls are TRBV18 and TRBJ1-5; D remains unclear. The germline gives CDR1 KGHSH, CDR2 LQKENI. Deletions cut 2 bases from V and 3 bases from J, with 8 bases between. CDR3 length equals 14 residues. In DNA, the CDR3 is TGTGCCAGCTCACCAGAGGCAGCCAATCAGCCCCAGCATTTT. Amino acid sequence: CASSPEAANQPQHF.

Only a few counts were recorded for this clone. The CDR3 region is CASSLASGTGDTGELFF. The CDR3 nucleotides read TGTGCCAGCAGCTTAGCGTCCGGGACAGGGGACACCGGGGAGCTGTTTTTT. V usage is TRBV7-9 and J usage is TRBJ2-2, with 10 bases that match TRBD1. This CDR3 has 17 residues. V shed 0 bases, J shed 3 bases, and the junction held 4 bases outside the gene matches. Germline V lookup: CDR1 SEHNR, CDR2 FQNEAQ (reference sequence).

In DNA form, the CDR3 reads TGTGCCAGCAGTTATACAGGGTTCGGTGAAGCTTTCTTT. Translating gives CASSYTGFGEAFF. The V gene is TRBV6-1, the J gene TRBJ1-1, with D perhaps matching TRBD1 (6 bases). Germline V gene sequence: CDR1 MNHNS, CDR2 SASEGT. The V end was cut by 5 bases, the J end by 7 bases, with 14 bases between. CDR3 length: 13 amino acids.

The chain joins TRBV5-1 to TRBJ1-4, with D possibly being TRBD1 (6 bases). Germline V gene data show CDR1 as SGHRS and CDR2 as YFSETQ. V gave up 1 base and J gave up 5 bases, with 18 bases separating them. This CDR3 has 17 amino acids. CDR3: CASSLHRDSGANEKLFF. The DNA for the CDR3 is TGCGCCAGCAGCTTGCACAGGGATAGTGGGGCAAATGAAAAACTGTTTTTT. Complete variable domain (other parts from reference TRBV5-1 and TRBJ1-4): KAGVTQTPRYLIKTRGQQVTLSCSPISGHRSVSWYQQTPGQGLQFLFEYFSETQRNKGNFPGRFSGRQFSNSRSEMNVSTLELGDSALYLCASSLHRDSGANEKLFFGSGTQLSVL.

This sequence joins TRBV4-2 and TRBJ2-6; unclear D gene. V was shortened by 0 bases and J by 2 bases, with 11 bases between the two germline ends. The CDR3 length is 17 residues. Germline lookup yields CDR1 LGHNA and CDR2 YNFKEQ. The DNA for the CDR3 is TGTGCCAGCAGCCAAGACCGAAGCCTCCCTGGGGCCAACGTCCTGACTTTC. This codes for CASSQDRSLPGANVLTF.

The chain couples TRBV5-1 to TRBJ1-4; 8 bases align to TRBD1. Germline trimming cut 1 base from V and 5 bases from J; bases unmatched to any gene: 10. This CDR3 has 17 amino acids. Germline V lookup: CDR1 SGHRS, CDR2 YFSETQ. The CDR3 sequence is CASSLSRTGSSNEKLFF. The CDR3 nucleotides are TGCGCCAGCAGCTTGAGTCGGACAGGGAGCTCGAATGAAAAACTGTTTTTT.

V gene TRBV6-1 combines with J gene TRBJ2-7; D is ambiguous. Germline assignment: CDR1 MNHNS and CDR2 SASEGT. This CDR3 has 13 residues. V lost 5 bases to trimming and J lost 5 bases, with 13 bases between them. The CDR3 protein is CASSIYPPDEQYF. The CDR3, as DNA: TGTGCCAGCAGTATATACCCGCCAGACGAGCAGTACTTC.

The V and J genes are TRBV30 and TRBJ2-5, with TRBD1 matching over 8 bases. The V and J ends lost 1 base and 2 bases, in that order; junction bases with no gene match: 0. This CDR3 spans 13 amino acids. CDR1 GTSNPN and CDR2 SVGIG come from the germline V gene (reference sequence). In DNA, the CDR3 is TGTGCCTGGAGTGGGGACAGGCAAGAGACCCAGTACTTC. Translating it yields CAWSGDRQETQYF.